Presented here are 19 T cell receptor beta chains from one specimen sequenced in a study of cytomegalovirus exposure and HLA in healthy donors. The PCR used 60 Vbeta and 13 Jbeta primers. Measured with immunoSEQ multiplex PCR; TCRdb has only the in-frame clones, and not every one. The sample shows 100,000 to 150,000 clones, around 80% of them seen only once. The sample was PBMCs. These receptors all stem from a woman under 30 in good health and CMV-seronegative.

The rearrangement uses TRBV2 and TRBJ2-3; D ambiguous. CDR1 SNHLY and CDR2 FYNNEI come from the germline V gene. The V and J ends lost 1 base and 7 bases respectively, with 3 bases between them. This CDR3 is built from 11 residues. The CDR3 here is CASSEVNTQYF. CDR3 sequence (DNA): TGTGCCAGCAGTGAAGTAAATACGCAGTATTTT.

This chain connects TRBV5-1 to TRBJ2-1, with TRBD2 matching over 12 bases. Germline V CDR1 and CDR2: SGHRS, YFSETQ. Trimming at V came to 3 bases and at J to 10 bases, leaving 14 bases not matched to a gene. CDR3 length: 17 residues. CDR3 amino acids: CASSSLTSGRYLSEQFF. In DNA, the CDR3 is TGCGCCAGCAGCTCGCTTACTAGCGGGAGGTACCTATCGGAGCAGTTCTTC. The whole variable domain, remainder taken from reference TRBV5-1 and TRBJ2-1, is KAGVTQTPRYLIKTRGQQVTLSCSPISGHRSVSWYQQTPGQGLQFLFEYFSETQRNKGNFPGRFSGRQFSNSRSEMNVSTLELGDSALYLCASSSLTSGRYLSEQFFGPGTRLTVL.

The rearrangement links TRBV7-9 to TRBJ1-2, with 9 nucleotides matching TRBD1. V dropped 5 bases and J dropped 5; count of bases not matched to a gene: 3. CDR1 SEHNR and CDR2 FQNEAQ come from the germline V gene (reference sequence). The CDR3 is made up of 13 amino acids. The CDR3 sequence: CASSPGTGYGYTF. CDR3 nucleotides: TGTGCCAGCAGCCCGGGGACAGGGTATGGCTACACCTTC.

The gene calls are TRBV11-2 and TRBJ1-4; D ambiguous. CDR1 and CDR2 from the germline V gene are SGHAT and FQNNGV. CDR3 length: 17 amino acids. V was pared by 1 base and J by 0 bases, with 12 bases between. DNA for the CDR3: TGTGCCAGCAGCTTAGGAGGCAGACTAGCAACTAATGAAAAACTGTTTTTT. Protein sequence: CASSLGGRLATNEKLFF.

The rearrangement joins TRBV11-2 to TRBJ1-1; D is possibly TRBD1 (6 bases). Trimming pared 4 bases from V and 4 bases from J, leaving 7 bases between. The length of the CDR3 is 12 residues. The germline V gene has CDR1 SGHAT and CDR2 FQNNGV. As DNA, the CDR3 is TGTGCCAGCAGCTACAGGGTCACTGAAGCTTTCTTT. It encodes CASSYRVTEAFF.

The V and J genes are TRBV7-9 and TRBJ1-2; TRBD1 might be the D (5 bases). V was shortened by 1 base and J by 8 bases, with 20 bases between the two germline ends. Germline V lookup: CDR1 SEHNR, CDR2 FQNEAQ (reference sequence). The CDR3 spans 16 residues. This CDR3 reads CASSLEVAGIVYGYTF. CDR3 nucleotides: TGTGCCAGCAGCTTAGAGGTAGCAGGGATAGTATACGGCTACACCTTC.

The rearrangement uses TRBV20-1 and TRBJ2-1; 7 bases fit TRBD2. This CDR3 has 11 residues. The ends lost 3 bases at V and 9 bases at J; junction bases unmatched: 2. The germline V gene encodes CDR1 DFQATT and CDR2 SNEGSKA (reference sequence). The CDR3 is CSARGGPEQFF. Here the CDR3 DNA reads TGCAGTGCTAGGGGAGGGCCTGAGCAGTTCTTC.

The chain is built from TRBV4-2 and TRBJ1-2; 7 bases are a match to TRBD1. V dropped 2 bases and J dropped 3; count of bases not matched to a gene: 9. This CDR3 has 16 amino acids. The germline gives CDR1 LGHNA, CDR2 YNFKEQ. In DNA, the CDR3 is TGTGCCAGCAGCCAACTCCGACAGGGACAAGACTATGGCTACACCTTC. Protein product: CASSQLRQGQDYGYTF.

The gene calls are TRBV30 and TRBJ1-5, with no clear D. The CDR3 runs to 13 residues. CDR1 is GTSNPN and CDR2 is SVGIG in the germline V gene (reference sequence). V gave up 0 bases and J gave up 7 bases, with 10 bases separating them. The CDR3 loop is CAWSVHAGQPQHF. Written as DNA, the CDR3 is TGTGCCTGGAGTGTACATGCGGGCCAGCCCCAGCATTTT. The full variable domain, completed using reference TRBV30 and TRBJ1-5, is SQTIHQWPATLVQPVGSPLSLECTVEGTSNPNLYWYRQAAGRGLQLLFYSVGIGQISSEVPQNLSASRPQDRQFILSSKKLLLSDSGFYLCAWSVHAGQPQHFGDGTRLSIL.

The chain combines TRBV12-5 with TRBJ2-3; tentative D call: TRBD2 (5 bases). Germline assignment: CDR1 LGHNT and CDR2 FRNRAP. The CDR3 totals 13 residues. The ends were cut back, 6 bases at V and 3 bases at J, with 10 bases in the middle. CDR3 sequence (DNA): TGTGCTAGTGGAAACTCGGGAACAGATACGCAGTATTTT. Protein: CASGNSGTDTQYF.

The chain has TRBV5-1 and TRBJ1-5; 8 positions match TRBD1. The V segment lost 3 bases and the J segment 2 bases; nucleotides outside the gene matches: 4. This CDR3 comprises 15 residues. Germline CDR1 reads SGHRS; CDR2 reads YFSETQ. CDR3 DNA sequence: TGCGCCAGCAGCTCCGGACAGGGAGGCAATCAGCCCCAGCATTTT. The encoded protein is CASSSGQGGNQPQHF.

The rearrangement joins TRBV19 to TRBJ1-5; 8 bases line up with TRBD1. Germline CDR1 LNHDA, CDR2 SQIVND (reference sequence). V lost 6 bases and J lost 7; bases outside the gene matches: 5. CDR3 length: 13 residues. CDR3 protein: CASRDRVGQPQHF. For the CDR3, the DNA is TGTGCCAGTAGGGACAGGGTGGGACAGCCCCAGCATTTT. Looking up the rest from reference TRBV19 and TRBJ1-5 gives the full variable domain: DGGITQSPKYLFRKEGQNVTLSCEQNLNHDAMYWYRQDPGQGLRLIYYSQIVNDFQKGDIAEGYSVSREKKESFPLTVTSAQKNPTAFYLCASRDRVGQPQHFGDGTRLSIL.

The J gene is TRBJ2-1, the V gene TRBV4-1, with TRBD1 matching over 7 bases. The ends lost 3 bases at V and 10 bases at J; junction bases unmatched: 18. The germline gives CDR1 MGHRA, CDR2 YSYEKL. The CDR3 has 17 amino acids. DNA of the CDR3: TGCGCCAGCAGCCACCTACCCACCGGGACAGCTCGCGAGGAGCAGTTCTTC. Residues: CASSHLPTGTAREEQFF.

The chain carries TRBV5-4 and TRBJ2-1; 8 bases are shared with TRBD1. Germline trimming cut 2 bases from V and 4 bases from J; bases unmatched to any gene: 5. Germline loops: CDR1 SGHNT, CDR2 YYREEE (reference sequence). CDR3 length equals 15 residues. CDR3 nucleotide sequence: TGTGCCAGCAGCTTAGACAGGGGCCTATACAATGAGCAGTTCTTC. Protein sequence: CASSLDRGLYNEQFF. Complete variable domain (other parts from reference TRBV5-4 and TRBJ2-1): ETGVTQSPTHLIKTRGQQVTLRCSSQSGHNTVSWYQQALGQGPQFIFQYYREEENGRGNFPPRFSGLQFPNYSSELNVNALELDDSALYLCASSLDRGLYNEQFFGPGTRLTVL.

The V gene is TRBV5-1, the J gene TRBJ2-1; 13 bases match TRBD2. CDR1 and CDR2 (germline): SGHRS, YFSETQ. Losses at the gene ends were 2 bases for V and 8 bases for J; bases not matched to a gene: 4. The CDR3 extends over 15 amino acids. The CDR3 DNA sequence: TGCGCCAGCAGCTTCACTAGCGGGAGGGGCCATGAGCAGTTCTTC. It specifies CASSFTSGRGHEQFF.

V usage is TRBV9 and J usage is TRBJ2-5; 9 nucleotides match TRBD2. CDR3 size: 15 residues. The junction had 8 bases not matched to a gene; V was cut back by 3 bases and J by 5 bases. Germline V CDR1 and CDR2: SGDLS, YYNGEE. This CDR3 is CASSGASGKGETQYF. The CDR3 DNA reads as TGTGCCAGCAGCGGGGCTAGCGGGAAGGGGGAGACCCAGTACTTC. Together with reference TRBV9 and TRBJ2-5, the CDR3 gives the full variable domain: DSGVTQTPKHLITATGQRVTLRCSPRSGDLSVYWYQQSLDQGLQFLIQYYNGEERAKGNILERFSAQQFPDLHSELNLSSLELGDSALYFCASSGASGKGETQYFGPGTRLLVL.

About this clone itself: Other DNA sequences from this sample encode an identical CDR3 as well. V gene TRBV19 combines with J gene TRBJ1-2; TRBD1 matches 8 bases. The germline CDR1 and CDR2 sequences are LNHDA and SQIVND (reference sequence). The length of the CDR3 is 14 residues. V gave up 3 bases and J gave up 2 bases; unmatched junction bases: 2. The CDR3, as DNA: TGTGCCAGTAGTATTCAGGGGGCGAACTATGGCTACACCTTC. Translating gives CASSIQGANYGYTF. The full variable domain, in which reference TRBV19 and TRBJ1-2 provide the parts outside the CDR3, is DGGITQSPKYLFRKEGQNVTLSCEQNLNHDAMYWYRQDPGQGLRLIYYSQIVNDFQKGDIAEGYSVSREKKESFPLTVTSAQKNPTAFYLCASSIQGANYGYTFGSGTRLTVV.

This clone was observed a handful of times. The chain uses TRBV5-1 and TRBJ2-7; TRBD1 might be the D (5 bases). V was pared by 5 bases and J by 5 bases, with 11 bases between. Germline V lookup: CDR1 SGHRS, CDR2 YFSETQ. The CDR3 spans 12 residues. The DNA of the CDR3 is TGCGCCAGCAGGCAGGGCGGCAACGAGCAGTACTTC. It translates to CASRQGGNEQYF.

This clone has just one count. The chain has TRBV5-1 and TRBJ2-1; D is undetermined. CDR3 length: 15 residues. Trimming removed 3 bases at V and 3 bases at J, with 13 bases between. Germline CDR1 reads SGHRS; CDR2 reads YFSETQ. The CDR3 DNA sequence: TGCGCCAGCAGCTGGCCCGGAGTCGGCTACAATGAGCAGTTCTTC. Translated, it gives CASSWPGVGYNEQFF.